The 11 T cell receptor beta chains presented below share a single source sample, sequenced in a study of diagnostic markers for celiac disease (dated by TCRdb to the early 2020s). The instrument was an Illumina MiSeq. TCRdb reprocessed the reads, so every CDR3 protein sequence counts as one entry and DNA is not shown. This sample's table has entries for under 1,400 distinct CDR3 sequences. The ten largest clones represent about 11% of the sample. Sequenced input: either unsorted cells or a sorted T cell fraction (not recorded which). All receptors come from a human donor.

According to its frequency, this clonotype is medium-sized. The rearrangement links TRBV29-1 to TRBJ2-1. Per germline, CDR1 SQVTM and CDR2 ANQGSEA. This CDR3 has 14 amino acids. This chain's CDR3 is CSVEFGVGRNEQFF.

This clonotype registers medium-sized by frequency. This chain links TRBV27 with TRBJ1-4; TCRdb returns TRBD1, unconfirmable since there is no DNA. From germline, CDR1 is MNHEY and CDR2 SMNVEV (reference sequence). This CDR3 has 20 residues. The chain's CDR3 is CASSRSRIPPHRGQDEKLFF. Combining the CDR3 with reference TRBV27 and TRBJ1-4 gives the whole variable domain EAQVTQNPRYLITVTGKKLTVTCSQNMNHEYMSWYRQDPGLGLRQIYYSMNVEVTDKGDVPEGYKVSRKEKRNFPLILESPSPNQTSLYFCASSRSRIPPHRGQDEKLFFGSGTQLSVL.

The chain combines TRBV9 with TRBJ2-3; the TCRdb call, TRBD2, lacks DNA for checking. The germline V gene encodes CDR1 SGDLS and CDR2 YYNGEE. This CDR3 spans 16 amino acids. The CDR3 sequence: CASSVQASGGMDTQYF. The full variable domain, in which reference TRBV9 and TRBJ2-3 provide the parts outside the CDR3, is DSGVTQTPKHLITATGQRVTLRCSPRSGDLSVYWYQQSLDQGLQFLIQYYNGEERAKGNILERFSAQQFPDLHSELNLSSLELGDSALYFCASSVQASGGMDTQYFGPGTRLTVL.

J is TRBJ1-3 and V is TRBV15; TCRdb returns TRBD1, unconfirmable since there is no DNA. The CDR3 is 16 residues long. Germline V gene lookup returns CDR1 LNHNV and CDR2 YYDKDF (reference sequence). This chain's CDR3 is CATSSQGSVSGNTIYF. Using reference TRBV15 and TRBJ1-3 for the parts outside the CDR3, the full variable domain is DAMVIQNPRYQVTQFGKPVTLSCSQTLNHNVMYWYQQKSSQAPKLLFHYYDKDFNNEADTPDNFQSRRPNTSFCFLDIRSPGLGDTAMYLCATSSQGSVSGNTIYFGEGSWLTVV.

This clonotype counts as medium-sized by frequency. The V gene is TRBV2, the J gene TRBJ1-5. Looked up from germline, CDR1 is SNHLY and CDR2 is FYNNEI. The CDR3 is made up of 13 amino acids. CDR3 sequence: CASLGDSNQPQHF.

Its frequency marks this clonotype as medium-sized (0.01 to 0.1%). The chain recombines TRBV2 with TRBJ1-5. CDR3 length: 15 amino acids. Germline CDR1 reads SNHLY; CDR2 reads FYNNEI. CDR3 sequence: CASSENRVSNQPQHF. The full variable domain, with the rest looked up from reference TRBV2 and TRBJ1-5, is EPEVTQTPSHQVTQMGQEVILRCVPISNHLYFYWYRQILGQKVEFLVSFYNNEISEKSEIFDDQFSVERPDGSNFTLKIRSTKLEDSAMYFCASSENRVSNQPQHFGDGTRLSIL.

This clonotype is deemed medium-sized by its frequency. The rearrangement joins TRBV10-2 to TRBJ1-1; the TCRdb D gene call, TRBD1, has no DNA to confirm it. Germline lookup yields CDR1 WSHSY and CDR2 SAAADI. The CDR3 covers 15 residues. CDR3: CASGLDRDLNTEAFF.

This sequence joins TRBV20-1 and TRBJ1-6. The germline V gene encodes CDR1 DFQATT and CDR2 SNEGSKA (reference sequence). The CDR3 sequence is 14 residues long. The CDR3 loop reads CSARRGRGNSPLHF.

This clonotype is classed as large by frequency. The CDR3 here is CAGRTSHEQFF. The chain joins TRBV2 to TRBJ2-1; the D call of TRBD2 rests on TCRdb alone, since no DNA is present to check it. Per the germline V gene, CDR1 is SNHLY and CDR2 is FYNNEI. CDR3 length: 11 residues.

This clonotype is identified as large from frequency. The rearrangement links TRBV5-1 to TRBJ1-1. The CDR3 covers 15 residues. Germline V CDR1 and CDR2: SGHRS, YFSETQ. The CDR3 sequence: CASRPTGVRETEAFF.

By frequency, this clonotype registers medium-sized. The chain combines TRBV20-1 with TRBJ1-5; absent DNA, TCRdb's TRBD1 call cannot be checked. CDR1 is DFQATT and CDR2 is SNEGSKA in the germline V gene (reference sequence). This CDR3 has 13 residues. CDR3 in amino acids: CSARWAGDQPQHF.